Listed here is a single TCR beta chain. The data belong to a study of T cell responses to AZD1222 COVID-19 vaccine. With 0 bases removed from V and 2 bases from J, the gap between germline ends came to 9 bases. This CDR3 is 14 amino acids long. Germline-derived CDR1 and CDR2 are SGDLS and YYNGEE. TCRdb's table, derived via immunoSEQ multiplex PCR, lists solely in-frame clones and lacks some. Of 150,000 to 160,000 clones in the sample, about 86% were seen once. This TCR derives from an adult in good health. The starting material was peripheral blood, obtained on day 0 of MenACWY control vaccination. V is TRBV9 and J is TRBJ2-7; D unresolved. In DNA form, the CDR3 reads TGTGCCAGCAGCGTAGCAGGCTCCACCTACGAGCAGTACTTC. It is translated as CASSVAGSTYEQYF.